This T cell receptor beta chain originates from a study of T cells in Graves' hyperthyroidism and ophthalmopathy. This clonotype was counted at least ten times. Germline loops: CDR1 LNHDA, CDR2 SQIVND (reference sequence). This CDR3 is built from 15 residues. Trimming cost V 6 bases and J 7 bases; bases outside gene matches: 14. Amplification of TCR beta CDR3 regions used RNA as the template. HTBI primers were used for first-round RT-PCR of the TCR CDR3. TCRdb called the multiplex PCR reads again in MiXCR, with one record for every CDR3 protein. The sample carries approximately 600,000 distinct CDR3 sequences, roughly 14% recorded once.

The chain carries TRBV19 and TRBJ2-7; 8 bases are shared with TRBD2. The clonotype was recovered from a woman between 35 and 50 years old with Graves' ophthalmopathy. The sequencing input was blood. CDR3 protein: CASSTFRGGSGEQYF. The CDR3 DNA sequence: TGTGCCAGTAGCACTTTTCGGGGGGGCTCGGGAGAGCAGTACTTC.